Below are 7 T cell receptor beta chains sequenced from a single sample in a study of blood T cell repertoires in COVID-19. Some clones are missing from TCRdb's copy, which holds only in-frame ones; the method was immunoSEQ multiplex PCR. Among 15,000 to 20,000 clones listed, around 88% were seen once. The sequenced material came from peripheral blood. The receptors derive from a human donor in a cohort sampled during active COVID-19.

The V call is TRBV7-6, the J call TRBJ2-3, with 12 nucleotides matching TRBD2. The CDR3 length is 19 residues. Germline-derived CDR1 and CDR2 are SGHVS and FNYEAQ. Germline trimming cut 5 bases from V and 6 bases from J; bases unmatched to any gene: 18. The CDR3 here is CASSTPRGRLAGGPDTQYF. CDR3 coding DNA: TGTGCCAGCAGCACCCCACGGGGGAGGCTAGCGGGGGGGCCCGATACGCAGTATTTT.

CDR3 loop: CASSLDRGTEAFF. The CDR3 DNA sequence: TGTGCCAGCAGCCTCGACAGGGGCACTGAAGCTTTCTTT. The chain uses TRBV12-3 or TRBV12-4 and TRBJ1-1; the match to TRBD1 covers 8 bases. The CDR3 spans 13 residues. Trimming took 6 bases from V and 4 from J; bases not matched to a gene: 4.

The chain combines TRBV9 with TRBJ2-3; 14 positions agree with TRBD2. The CDR3 consists of 18 residues. Per the germline V gene, CDR1 is SGDLS and CDR2 is YYNGEE. V lost 3 bases and J lost 4; bases outside the gene matches: 10. The CDR3 reads CASSAHPGLAGVSDTQYF. As DNA, the CDR3 is TGTGCCAGCAGCGCCCACCCGGGACTAGCGGGAGTGTCAGATACGCAGTATTTT.

The chain employs TRBV7-8 and TRBJ2-1, with 10 nucleotides matching TRBD2. This CDR3 has 15 residues. Germline values: CDR1 SGHVS, CDR2 FQNEAQ. J lost 10 bases, V lost 5 bases, and 11 bases had no gene match. CDR3 nucleotides: TGTGCCAGCAGCGCCGGGGGAGCGGGAGGGAGGGAGCAGTTCTTC. It specifies CASSAGGAGGREQFF.

The chain carries TRBV5-4 and TRBJ2-3, with 7 nucleotides matching TRBD1. The germline V gene encodes CDR1 SGHNT and CDR2 YYREEE (reference sequence). The length of the CDR3 is 15 residues. V lost 4 bases to trimming and J lost 1 base; unmatched junction nucleotides: 6. DNA for the CDR3: TGTGCCAGCAGCATTCAGGGGGTAGGCACAGATACGCAGTATTTT. Translating gives CASSIQGVGTDTQYF.

This chain links TRBV3-1 (or the pseudogene TRBV3-2) with TRBJ1-4; D might be TRBD1 (6 bases). Germline V gives CDR1 LGHDT, CDR2 YNNKEL (reference sequence). CDR3 size: 13 residues. V was cut by 8 bases and J by 0 bases, with 7 bases left in between. The CDR3 DNA is TGTGCCAGCGCAGGGGCAACTAATGAAAAACTGTTTTTT. The encoded protein is CASAGATNEKLFF.

This clone was observed a handful of times. The gene calls are TRBV4-1 and TRBJ2-7; the D gene is possibly TRBD2 (5 bases). V was shortened by 4 bases and J by 6 bases, with 16 bases between the two germline ends. Germline V gene data show CDR1 as MGHRA and CDR2 as YSYEKL. The CDR3 extends over 14 amino acids. CDR3 in DNA: TGCGCCAGCAGCCTTCAAGCCGAGGGTTTCGAGCAGTACTTC. It encodes CASSLQAEGFEQYF.